This T cell receptor (beta chain) was identified in a study of CD8 T cells in ankylosing spondylitis. The study's findings and limits: Reportedly, significant enrichment of disease-linked clones occurred in matched ankylosing spondylitis synovial fluid. The disease-linked clones had a CD8+ phenotype and low blood frequencies. Blood from ankylosing spondylitis patients appeared to carry a characteristic roughly eight-variant TCR beta motif.

The table lists this clonotype with many counts. Its antigen is not identified. By quantitative 5'-RACE with molecular barcodes, the TCR beta libraries were made. From the 5' RACE reads, TCRdb called clonotypes with MiXCR, one entry per CDR3 protein. This table holds 700,000 to 850,000 distinct CDR3 sequences, about an eighth found once. The CDR3 loop spans 11 amino acids. Germline V gene data show CDR1 as SGHRS and CDR2 as YFSETQ. V gave up 4 bases and J gave up 10 bases, with 10 bases separating them. Sequencing was performed on blood, either unsorted or a sorted T cell fraction (not recorded which). The sequence was collected from a male donor with ankylosing spondylitis. This chain uses TRBV5-1 with TRBJ2-3; the D is unclear. The CDR3 here is CASSIDTAQYF. CDR3 nucleotides: TGCGCCAGCAGCATTGACACCGCGCAGTATTTT.